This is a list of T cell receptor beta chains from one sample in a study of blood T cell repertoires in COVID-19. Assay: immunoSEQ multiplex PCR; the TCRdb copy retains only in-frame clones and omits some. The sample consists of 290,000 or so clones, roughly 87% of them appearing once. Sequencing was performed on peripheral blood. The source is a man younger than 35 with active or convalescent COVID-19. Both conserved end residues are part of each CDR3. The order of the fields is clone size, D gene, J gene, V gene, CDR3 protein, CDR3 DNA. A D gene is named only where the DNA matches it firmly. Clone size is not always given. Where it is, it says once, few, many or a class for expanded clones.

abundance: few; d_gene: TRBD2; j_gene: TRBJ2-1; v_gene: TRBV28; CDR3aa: CASSLSASGYNEQFF; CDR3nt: TGTGCCAGCAGTTTATCTGCTAGCGGATACAATGAGCAGTTCTTC
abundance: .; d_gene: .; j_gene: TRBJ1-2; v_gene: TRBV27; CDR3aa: CASSSTGPLNYGYTF; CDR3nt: TGTGCCAGCAGTTCAACAGGGCCTCTTAACTATGGCTACACCTTC
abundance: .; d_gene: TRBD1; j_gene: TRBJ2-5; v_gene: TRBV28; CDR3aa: CASSQTGGRGETQYF; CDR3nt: TGTGCCAGCAGTCAAACAGGGGGAAGAGGAGAGACCCAGTACTTC
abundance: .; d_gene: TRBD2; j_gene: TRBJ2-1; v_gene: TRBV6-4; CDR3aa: CASSDRASGVDEQFF; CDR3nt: TGTGCCAGCAGTGATCGGGCTAGCGGGGTGGATGAGCAGTTCTTC
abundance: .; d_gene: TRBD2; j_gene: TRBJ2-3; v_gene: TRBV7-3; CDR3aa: CASSEAGGTDTQYF; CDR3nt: TGTGCCAGCAGTGAAGCGGGAGGTACAGATACGCAGTATTTT
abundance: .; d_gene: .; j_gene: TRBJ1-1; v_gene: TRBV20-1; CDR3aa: CSASVRNTEAFF; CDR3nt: TGCAGTGCTAGTGTCAGGAACACTGAAGCTTTCTTT
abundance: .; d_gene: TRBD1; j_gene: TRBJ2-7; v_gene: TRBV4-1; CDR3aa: CASSQWQGARYEQYF; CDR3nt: TGCGCCAGCAGCCAATGGCAGGGGGCGCGGTACGAGCAGTACTTC
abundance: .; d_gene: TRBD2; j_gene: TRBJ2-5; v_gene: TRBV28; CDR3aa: CASSPSRLADSETQYF; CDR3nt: TGTGCCAGCAGCCCCTCCCGACTAGCGGACTCAGAGACCCAGTACTTC
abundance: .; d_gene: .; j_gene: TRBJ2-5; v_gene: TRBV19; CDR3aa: CASSIAGEWTQYF; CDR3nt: TGTGCCAGTAGTATAGCAGGGGAATGGACCCAGTACTTC
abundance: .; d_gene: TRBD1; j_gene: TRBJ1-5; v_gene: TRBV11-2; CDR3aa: CASSLTGGNQPQHF; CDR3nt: TGTGCCAGCAGCTTGACAGGGGGCAATCAGCCCCAGCATTTT
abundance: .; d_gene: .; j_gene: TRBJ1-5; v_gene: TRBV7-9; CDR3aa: CASSSKGNHQPQHF; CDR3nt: TGTGCCAGCAGCTCCAAGGGGAATCATCAGCCCCAGCATTTT
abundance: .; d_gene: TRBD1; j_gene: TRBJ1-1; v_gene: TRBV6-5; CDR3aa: CASSRDRGLTEAFF; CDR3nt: TGTGCCAGCAGTCGCGACAGGGGGCTCACTGAAGCTTTCTTT
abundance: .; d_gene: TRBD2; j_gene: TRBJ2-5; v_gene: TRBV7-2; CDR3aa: CASSTPRASGEEETQYF; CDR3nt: TGTGCCAGCAGCACCCCACGTGCTAGCGGGGAGGAGGAGACCCAGTACTTC
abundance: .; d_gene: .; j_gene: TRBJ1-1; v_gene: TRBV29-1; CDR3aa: CSVDNFQAEAFF; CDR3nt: TGCAGCGTCGATAACTTCCAGGCCGAAGCTTTCTTT
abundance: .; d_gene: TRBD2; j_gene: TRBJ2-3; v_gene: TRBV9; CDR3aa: CASSVDGRLAGARTDTQYF; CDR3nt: TGTGCCAGCAGCGTAGACGGTAGGCTAGCGGGGGCCCGAACAGATACGCAGTATTTT
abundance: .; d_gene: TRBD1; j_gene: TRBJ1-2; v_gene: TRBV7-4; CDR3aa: CASSIETGNYGYTF; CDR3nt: TGTGCCAGCAGCATAGAGACAGGGAACTATGGCTACACCTTC
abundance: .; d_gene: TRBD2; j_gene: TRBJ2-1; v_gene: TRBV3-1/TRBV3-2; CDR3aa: CASSQSSGSSYNEQFF; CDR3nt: TGTGCCAGCAGCCAGTCTAGCGGAAGCTCCTACAATGAGCAGTTCTTC
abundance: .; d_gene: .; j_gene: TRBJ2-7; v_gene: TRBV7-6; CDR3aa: CASSLVASERDYEQYF; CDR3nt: TGTGCCAGCAGCTTAGTAGCCAGCGAGAGAGACTACGAGCAGTACTTC
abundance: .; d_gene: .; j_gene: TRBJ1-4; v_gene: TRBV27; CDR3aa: CASSLRGGRGEKLFF; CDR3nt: TGTGCCAGCAGTTTACGCGGGGGGCGAGGAGAAAAACTGTTTTTT
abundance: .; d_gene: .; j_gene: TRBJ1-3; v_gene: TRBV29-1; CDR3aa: CSANPTGGNTIYF; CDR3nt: TGCAGCGCCAACCCGACAGGTGGAAACACCATATATTTT
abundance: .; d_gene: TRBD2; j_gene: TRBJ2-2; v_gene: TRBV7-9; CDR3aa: CASSPTTTSGGRITGELFF; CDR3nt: TGTGCCAGCAGTCCCACAACGACTAGCGGGGGCCGGATAACCGGGGAGCTGTTTTTT
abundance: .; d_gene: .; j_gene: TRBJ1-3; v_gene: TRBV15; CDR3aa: CATSREGGTSGNTIYF; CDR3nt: TGTGCCACCAGCAGAGAAGGAGGGACTTCGGGAAACACCATATATTTT
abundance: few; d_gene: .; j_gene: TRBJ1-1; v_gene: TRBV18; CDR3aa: CASSSRTFDTEAFF; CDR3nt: TGTGCCAGCTCAAGCCGGACATTCGACACTGAAGCTTTCTTT
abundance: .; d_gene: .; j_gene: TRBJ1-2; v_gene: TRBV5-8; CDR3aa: CASSFTGHNYGYTF; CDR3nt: TGTGCCAGCAGCTTTACAGGTCATAACTATGGCTACACCTTC
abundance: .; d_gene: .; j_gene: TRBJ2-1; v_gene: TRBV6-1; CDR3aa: CASSEYREQFF; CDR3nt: TGTGCCAGCAGTGAATATCGTGAGCAGTTCTTC
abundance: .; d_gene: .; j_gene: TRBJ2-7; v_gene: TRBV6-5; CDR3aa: CASSRGTYEQYF; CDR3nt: TGTGCCAGCAGCCGAGGAACATACGAGCAGTACTTC
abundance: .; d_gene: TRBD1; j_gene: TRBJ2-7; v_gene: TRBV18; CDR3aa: CASSPGQGPYEQYF; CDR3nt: TGTGCCAGCTCACCCGGACAGGGACCCTACGAGCAGTACTTC
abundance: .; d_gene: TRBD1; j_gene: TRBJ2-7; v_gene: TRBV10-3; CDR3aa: CAISGRPGQGPYEQYF; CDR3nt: TGTGCCATCAGTGGACGTCCGGGACAGGGGCCCTACGAGCAGTACTTC
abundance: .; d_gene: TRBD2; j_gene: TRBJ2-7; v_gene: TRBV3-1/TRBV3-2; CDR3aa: CASLHSGGGGEQYF; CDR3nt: TGTGCCAGCCTCCATTCTGGGGGCGGGGGGGAGCAGTACTTC
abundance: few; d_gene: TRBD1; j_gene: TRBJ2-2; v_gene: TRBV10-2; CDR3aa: CASRGQGEAGELFF; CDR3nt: TGCGCCAGCAGAGGACAGGGGGAGGCCGGGGAGCTGTTTTTT
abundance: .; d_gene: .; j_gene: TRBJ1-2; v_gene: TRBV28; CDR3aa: CASSLLRGTEGYTF; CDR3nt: TGTGCCAGCAGTTTACTCAGGGGCACGGAAGGCTACACCTTC
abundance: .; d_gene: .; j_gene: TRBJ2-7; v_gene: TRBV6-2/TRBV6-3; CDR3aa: CASSSGLRQYF; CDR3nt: TGTGCCAGCAGTTCAGGGTTAAGGCAGTACTTC
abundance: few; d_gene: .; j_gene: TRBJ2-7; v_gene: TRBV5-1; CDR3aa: CASREGLTYEQYF; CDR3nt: TGCGCCAGCAGGGAGGGACTGACTTACGAGCAGTACTTC
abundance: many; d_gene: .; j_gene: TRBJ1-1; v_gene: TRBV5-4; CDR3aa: CASRVGGNTEAFF; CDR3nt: TGTGCCAGCAGAGTCGGCGGAAACACTGAAGCTTTCTTT
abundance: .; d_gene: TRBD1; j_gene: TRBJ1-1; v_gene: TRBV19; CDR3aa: CASRKPGQAYTEAFF; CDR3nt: TGTGCCAGTAGAAAACCGGGACAGGCATATACTGAAGCTTTCTTT
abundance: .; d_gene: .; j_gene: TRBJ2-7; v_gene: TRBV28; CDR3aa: CASSSAGTYEQYF; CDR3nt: TGTGCCAGCAGCTCGGCAGGCACCTACGAGCAGTACTTC
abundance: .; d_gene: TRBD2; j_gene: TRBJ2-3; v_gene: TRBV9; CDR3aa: CASSVGLAGASTDTQYF; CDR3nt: TGTGCCAGCAGCGTAGGACTAGCGGGGGCTAGCACAGATACGCAGTATTTT
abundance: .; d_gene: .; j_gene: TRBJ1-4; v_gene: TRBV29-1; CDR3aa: CSVEDSGSTNEKLFF; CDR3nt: TGCAGCGTTGAAGATTCGGGTTCGACTAATGAAAAACTGTTTTTT
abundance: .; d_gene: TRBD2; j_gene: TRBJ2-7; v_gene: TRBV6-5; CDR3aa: CASSLAGVSYEQYF; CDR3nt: TGTGCCAGCAGTCTAGCGGGGGTCTCCTACGAGCAGTACTTC
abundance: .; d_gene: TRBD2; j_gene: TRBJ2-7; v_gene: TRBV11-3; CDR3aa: CASSHSGSSYEQYF; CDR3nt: TGTGCCAGCAGCCATAGCGGGAGCTCCTACGAGCAGTACTTC
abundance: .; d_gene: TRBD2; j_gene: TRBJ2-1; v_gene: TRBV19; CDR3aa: CASSSTSGTYNEQFF; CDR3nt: TGTGCCAGTAGTTCGACTAGCGGGACGTACAATGAGCAGTTCTTC
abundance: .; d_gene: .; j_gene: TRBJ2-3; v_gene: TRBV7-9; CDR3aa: CASSLAQRGRGSGDTQYF; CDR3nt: TGTGCCAGCAGCTTAGCGCAGCGGGGCAGGGGTAGTGGAGATACGCAGTATTTT
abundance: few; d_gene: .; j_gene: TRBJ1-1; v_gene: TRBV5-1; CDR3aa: CASSLGQTNTEAFF; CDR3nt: TGCGCCAGCAGCTTGGGTCAGACTAACACTGAAGCTTTCTTT
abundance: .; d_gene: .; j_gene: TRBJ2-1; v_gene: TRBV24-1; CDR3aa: CATSDLLADNEQFF; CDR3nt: TGTGCCACCAGTGATTTGCTGGCAGACAATGAGCAGTTCTTC
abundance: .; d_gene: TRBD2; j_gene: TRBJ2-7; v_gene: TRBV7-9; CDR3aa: CASSPGTSGTLNSYEQYF; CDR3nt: TGTGCCAGCAGCCCCGGGACTAGCGGGACCCTAAACTCCTACGAGCAGTACTTC
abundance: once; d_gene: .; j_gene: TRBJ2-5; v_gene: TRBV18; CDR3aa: CASSPGLSGPETQYF; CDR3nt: TGTGCCAGCTCACCGGGGCTTTCAGGGCCGGAGACCCAGTACTTC
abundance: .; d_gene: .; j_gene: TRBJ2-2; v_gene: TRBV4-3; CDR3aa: CASSRLWATGELFF; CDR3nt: TGCGCCAGCAGTCGCCTTTGGGCGACCGGGGAGCTGTTTTTT
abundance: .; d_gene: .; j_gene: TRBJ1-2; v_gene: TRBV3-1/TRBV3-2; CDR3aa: CASSPRYIDFGDRNGYTF; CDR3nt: TGTGCCAGCAGTCCAAGATATATCGATTTCGGGGATAGGAATGGCTACACCTTC
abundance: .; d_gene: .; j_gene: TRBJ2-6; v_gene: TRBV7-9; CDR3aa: CASIDRSHSGANVLTF; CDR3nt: TGTGCCAGCATAGATCGATCTCACTCTGGGGCCAACGTCCTGACTTTC
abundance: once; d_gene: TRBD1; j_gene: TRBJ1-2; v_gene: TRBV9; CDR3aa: CASSAGQGKSYTF; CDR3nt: TGTGCCAGCAGCGCAGGACAGGGGAAGAGCTACACCTTC
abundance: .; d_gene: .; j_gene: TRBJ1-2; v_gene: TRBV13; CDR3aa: CASSQLSYDINYGYTF; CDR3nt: TGTGCCAGCAGCCAGCTTAGTTACGACATAAACTATGGCTACACCTTC
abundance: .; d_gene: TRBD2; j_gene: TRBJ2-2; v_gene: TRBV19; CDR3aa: CASSIGLGRGGRTGELFF; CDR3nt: TGTGCCAGTAGTATTGGTTTGGGAAGGGGAGGGAGAACCGGGGAGCTGTTTTTT
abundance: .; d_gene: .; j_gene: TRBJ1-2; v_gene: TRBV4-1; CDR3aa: CASSQDPLGGYGYTF; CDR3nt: TGCGCCAGCAGCCAAGATCCCCTAGGAGGCTATGGCTACACCTTC